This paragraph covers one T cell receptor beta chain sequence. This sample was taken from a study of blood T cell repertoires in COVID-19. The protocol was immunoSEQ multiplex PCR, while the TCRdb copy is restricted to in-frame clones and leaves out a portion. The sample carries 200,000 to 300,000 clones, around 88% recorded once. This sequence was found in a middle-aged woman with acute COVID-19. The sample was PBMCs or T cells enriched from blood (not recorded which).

CDR3 bases: TGTGCCAGCAGCTTGGATCAGGGGCGGTACGAGCAGTACTTC. It is translated as CASSLDQGRYEQYF. V and J are TRBV5-4 and TRBJ2-7; D is possibly TRBD1 (6 bases). V gave up 0 bases and J gave up 4 bases, with 11 bases separating them. This CDR3 region has 14 residues. The V gene's germline CDR1 is SGHNT and CDR2 YYREEE (reference sequence).